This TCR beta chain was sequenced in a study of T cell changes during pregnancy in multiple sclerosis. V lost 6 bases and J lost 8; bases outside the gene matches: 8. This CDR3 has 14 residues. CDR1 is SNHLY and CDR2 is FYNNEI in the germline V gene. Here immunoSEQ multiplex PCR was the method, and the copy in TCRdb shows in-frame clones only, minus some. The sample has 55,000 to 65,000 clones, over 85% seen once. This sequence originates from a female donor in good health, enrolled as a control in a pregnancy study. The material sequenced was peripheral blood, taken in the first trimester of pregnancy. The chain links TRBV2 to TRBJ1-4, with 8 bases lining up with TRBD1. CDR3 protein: CASSGQGVREKLFF. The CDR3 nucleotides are TGTGCCAGCAGCGGACAGGGCGTCAGGGAAAAACTGTTTTTT.